A single sample is the source of the 32 T cell receptor beta chains below, sequenced in a study of T cells expressing NK-cell markers. Reanalyzing the 5' RACE reads, TCRdb keeps one entry per CDR3 protein, without DNA. In total, the table holds about 180,000 distinct CDR3 sequences. Sequenced sample: blood T cells: a sorted CD56 or NKG2C T cell subset, CD4+ or CD8+ T cells, or bulk PBMC T cells (not recorded which). These receptors were obtained from a woman between 18 and 75 years old in good health.

This sequence joins TRBV7-9 and TRBJ2-1; TCRdb's D gene call, TRBD2, goes unchecked for lack of DNA. The length of the CDR3 is 15 residues. CDR1 is SEHNR, CDR2 FQNEAQ, per germline (reference sequence). CDR3 region: CASSLFSGTSNEQFF.

This sequence joins TRBV12-3 or TRBV12-4 and TRBJ2-1; TCRdb names TRBD2, which stays unverified in the absence of DNA. This CDR3 is built from 14 residues. The CDR3 here is CASSPTRTQHEQFF.

This chain uses TRBV27 with TRBJ1-1; lacking DNA, the TRBD1 call made by TCRdb goes unchecked. The V gene's germline CDR1 is MNHEY and CDR2 SMNVEV (reference sequence). The CDR3 runs 15 residues. The CDR3 loop is CASSPRDQGITEAFF.

V is TRBV5-1 and J is TRBJ2-1; the TCRdb call, TRBD1, lacks DNA for checking. CDR1 and CDR2 from the germline V gene are SGHRS and YFSETQ. CDR3 length: 17 residues. The CDR3 protein is CASSFFKTGRSYNEQFF.

The chain uses TRBV30 and TRBJ2-5. This CDR3 comprises 14 residues. Germline values: CDR1 GTSNPN, CDR2 SVGIG (reference sequence). The CDR3 sequence is CAWTTQGIQETQYF. Drawing the rest from reference TRBV30 and TRBJ2-5, the complete variable domain is SQTIHQWPATLVQPVGSPLSLECTVEGTSNPNLYWYRQAAGRGLQLLFYSVGIGQISSEVPQNLSASRPQDRQFILSSKKLLLSDSGFYLCAWTTQGIQETQYFGPGTRLLVL.

This sequence joins TRBV4-1 and TRBJ2-1; TCRdb's assignment of TRBD2 cannot be checked, as there is no DNA. Looked up from germline, CDR1 is MGHRA and CDR2 is YSYEKL. This CDR3 has 16 amino acids. CDR3 region: CASSQGAGTFNNEQFF.

The chain carries TRBV6-1 and TRBJ2-1; the D call from TCRdb, TRBD1, cannot be confirmed without DNA. Germline V gene data show CDR1 as MNHNS and CDR2 as SASEGT. The CDR3 sequence is 13 residues long. The chain's CDR3 is CASRRQGSNEQFF.

The gene calls are TRBV11-2 and TRBJ2-1. Germline values: CDR1 SGHAT, CDR2 FQNNGV. This CDR3 has 15 residues. The CDR3 protein is CASSLSATSYNEQFF.

The chain uses TRBV7-9 and TRBJ2-3; TCRdb's D call of TRBD1 is untestable without DNA. This CDR3 contains 15 residues. CDR1 and CDR2 (germline): SEHNR, FQNEAQ (reference sequence). The CDR3 region is CASSGGRASTDTQYF.

The genes are TRBV7-9 and TRBJ1-2; the D gene TCRdb calls, TRBD1, cannot be checked with no DNA. The CDR3 totals 16 residues. Looked up from germline, CDR1 is SEHNR and CDR2 is FQNEAQ (reference sequence). The chain's CDR3 is CASSSTQGAYYYGYTF. Full variable domain (rest looked up from reference TRBV7-9 and TRBJ1-2): DTGVSQNPRHKITKRGQNVTFRCDPISEHNRLYWYRQTLGQGPEFLTYFQNEAQLEKSRLLSDRFSAERPKGSFSTLEIQRTEQGDSAMYLCASSSTQGAYYYGYTFGSGTRLTVV.

CDR3: CASSYSSYNSPLHF. The chain combines TRBV11-2 with TRBJ1-6. CDR1 and CDR2 (germline): SGHAT, FQNNGV. CDR3 length: 14 amino acids.

The genes are TRBV7-2 and TRBJ2-3; TCRdb picks TRBD2, but there is no DNA to check that call. The CDR3 length is 16 residues. CDR1 is SGHTA, CDR2 FQGNSA, per germline. The chain's CDR3 is CASSNRAGASTDTQYF.

The CDR3 is CSATSRTSGSTQYF. The chain employs TRBV20-1 and TRBJ2-3; the D call of TRBD2 rests on TCRdb alone, since no DNA is present to check it. The CDR3 covers 14 residues. CDR1 and CDR2 (germline): DFQATT, SNEGSKA (reference sequence).

This chain joins TRBV3-1 and TRBJ1-3. Germline CDR1 reads LGHDT; CDR2 reads YNNKEL (reference sequence). The CDR3 is made up of 16 amino acids. This CDR3 is CASSEGGTVSGNTIYF.

This chain connects TRBV11-3 to TRBJ2-3; the TRBD2 assignment by TCRdb is unverifiable without DNA. The CDR3 has 15 residues. Germline CDR1 SGHNT, CDR2 YENEEA. CDR3 in amino acids: CASSPGPAVRDTQYF. Based on the CDR3 plus reference TRBV11-3 and TRBJ2-3, the full variable domain is EAGVVQSPRYKIIEKKQPVAFWCNPISGHNTLYWYLQNLGQGPELLIRYENEEAVDDSQLPKDRFSAERLKGVDSTLKIQPAELGDSAVYLCASSPGPAVRDTQYFGPGTRLTVL.

The chain recombines TRBV29-1 with TRBJ1-1; TCRdb's D gene call, TRBD1, goes unchecked for lack of DNA. The germline V gene encodes CDR1 SQVTM and CDR2 ANQGSEA. This CDR3 contains 12 residues. Here the CDR3 reads CSVDRGAAEAFF.

The genes are TRBV27 and TRBJ2-2; no DNA is available, so the TRBD1 call from TCRdb remains unchecked. Looked up from germline, CDR1 is MNHEY and CDR2 is SMNVEV (reference sequence). This CDR3 is built from 13 residues. CDR3 amino acids: CATRRGLVGELFF.

J is TRBJ2-2 and V is TRBV5-1; without DNA, the TCRdb call of TRBD1 cannot be checked. Germline assignment: CDR1 SGHRS and CDR2 YFSETQ. The CDR3 runs 16 residues. This CDR3 reads CASSFGGDPNTGELFF.

The V and J genes are TRBV28 and TRBJ2-5; TCRdb's D call of TRBD2 is untestable without DNA. Germline assignment: CDR1 MDHEN and CDR2 SYDVKM. This CDR3 is built from 12 residues. This CDR3 is CASNQRQETQYF. The full variable domain, completed using reference TRBV28 and TRBJ2-5, is DVKVTQSSRYLVKRTGEKVFLECVQDMDHENMFWYRQDPGLGLRLIYFSYDVKMKEKGDIPEGYSVSREKKERFSLILESASTNQTSMYLCASNQRQETQYFGPGTRLLVL.

J is TRBJ1-1 and V is TRBV29-1; TCRdb gives TRBD1 as the D gene, but with no DNA this cannot be confirmed. The CDR3 is made up of 12 amino acids. CDR1 and CDR2 from the germline V gene are SQVTM and ANQGSEA. The CDR3 sequence: CSVRAGGTEAFF.

V gene TRBV29-1 combines with J gene TRBJ2-5; the D call of TRBD1 rests on TCRdb alone, since no DNA is present to check it. Germline CDR1 is SQVTM and CDR2 is ANQGSEA. The CDR3 runs to 14 residues. The CDR3 here is CSVTGTVYQETQYF.

The rearrangement links TRBV3-1 to TRBJ1-1; TCRdb designates TRBD1, a call that cannot be tested without DNA. The CDR3 extends over 13 amino acids. Looked up from germline, CDR1 is LGHDT and CDR2 is YNNKEL (reference sequence). CDR3 residues: CASSQVPGARAFF.

The chain joins TRBV12-3 or TRBV12-4 to TRBJ2-7; TCRdb's D gene call, TRBD2, goes unchecked for lack of DNA. The CDR3 runs 15 residues. The chain's CDR3 is CASSFQASGPYEQYF.

This chain connects TRBV7-9 to TRBJ1-1; TCRdb's assignment of TRBD1 cannot be checked, as there is no DNA. The CDR3 runs 15 residues. Germline V gene lookup returns CDR1 SEHNR and CDR2 FQNEAQ (reference sequence). CDR3 loop: CASSAKGGGATEAFF.

The CDR3 reads CSARDLWGRYNQPQHF. The gene calls are TRBV20-1 and TRBJ1-5; TCRdb lists TRBD1, though no DNA is available to test this call. The germline V gene encodes CDR1 DFQATT and CDR2 SNEGSKA (reference sequence). The CDR3 length is 16 residues.

This rearrangement joins TRBV5-4 to TRBJ2-3. This CDR3 comprises 14 residues. CDR1 is SGHNT, CDR2 YYREEE, per germline (reference sequence). The chain's CDR3 is CASSLVSRTDTQYF.

The genes are TRBV9 and TRBJ2-2; the TRBD1 assignment by TCRdb is unverifiable without DNA. Germline CDR1 and CDR2: SGDLS and YYNGEE. The CDR3 contains 15 residues. This CDR3 is CASSVDITGTGELFF.

The chain combines TRBV3-1 with TRBJ2-7; the D call of TRBD1 rests on TCRdb alone, since no DNA is present to check it. The CDR3 sequence is 13 residues long. Germline V gene lookup returns CDR1 LGHDT and CDR2 YNNKEL (reference sequence). The CDR3 sequence: CASTMQGAYEQYF.

The CDR3: CASSQQTGHDGYTF. The chain employs TRBV4-1 and TRBJ1-2; TCRdb returns TRBD1, unconfirmable since there is no DNA. The CDR3 runs 14 residues. Germline values: CDR1 MGHRA, CDR2 YSYEKL.

The chain carries TRBV5-1 and TRBJ2-7; absent DNA, TCRdb's TRBD2 call cannot be checked. The CDR3 is made up of 17 amino acids. CDR1 and CDR2 from the germline V gene are SGHRS and YFSETQ. The CDR3 sequence is CASSLESTSGSPHEQYF.

V and J are TRBV30 and TRBJ1-1; TCRdb picks TRBD1, but there is no DNA to check that call. Germline V gene lookup returns CDR1 GTSNPN and CDR2 SVGIG (reference sequence). The CDR3 spans 12 residues. This CDR3 is CAWTGGLTEAFF.

This chain joins TRBV2 and TRBJ1-6. There are 12 residues in the CDR3. Germline-derived CDR1 and CDR2 are SNHLY and FYNNEI. CDR3 protein: CASSDGNSPLHF.